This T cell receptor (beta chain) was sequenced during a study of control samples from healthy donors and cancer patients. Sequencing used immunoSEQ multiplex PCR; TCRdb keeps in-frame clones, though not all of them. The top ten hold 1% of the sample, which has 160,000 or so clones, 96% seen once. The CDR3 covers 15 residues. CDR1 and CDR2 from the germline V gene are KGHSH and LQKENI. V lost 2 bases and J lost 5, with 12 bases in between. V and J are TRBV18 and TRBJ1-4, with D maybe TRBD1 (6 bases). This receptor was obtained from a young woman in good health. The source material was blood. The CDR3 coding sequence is TGTGCCAGCTCACCAATGAGTCAGGGGAATGAAAAACTGTTTTTT. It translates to CASSPMSQGNEKLFF.